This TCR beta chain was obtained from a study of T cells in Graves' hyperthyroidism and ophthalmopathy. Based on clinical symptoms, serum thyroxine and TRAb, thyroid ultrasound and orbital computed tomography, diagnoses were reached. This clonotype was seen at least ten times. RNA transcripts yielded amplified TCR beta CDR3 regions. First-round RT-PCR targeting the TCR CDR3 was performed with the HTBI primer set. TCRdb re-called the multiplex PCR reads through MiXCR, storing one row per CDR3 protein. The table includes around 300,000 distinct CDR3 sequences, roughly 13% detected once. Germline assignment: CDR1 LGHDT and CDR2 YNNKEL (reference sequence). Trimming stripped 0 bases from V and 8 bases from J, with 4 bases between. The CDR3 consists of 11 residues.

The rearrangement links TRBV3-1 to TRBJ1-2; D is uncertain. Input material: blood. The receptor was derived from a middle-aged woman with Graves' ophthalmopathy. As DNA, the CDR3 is TGTGCCAGCAGCCAAGATAGAGGCTACACCTTC. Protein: CASSQDRGYTF.